These T cell receptor beta chains were read from a single sample in a study of blood T cell repertoires in COVID-19. Only in-frame clones appear in the TCRdb table, and some are missing; sequencing was by immunoSEQ multiplex PCR. The sample holds about 50,000 clones, more than 70% seen once. Sequenced sample: peripheral blood. Receptor source: a human donor in a cohort sampled during active COVID-19. The CDR3 runs from the conserved cysteine through the conserved F or W. A D gene is named only where the DNA matches it firmly. The size entry is marked missing in some rows and otherwise reads once, few, many or a size class.

d_call j_call v_call clone_size cdr3_length cdr3_aa cdr3_nt
TRBD1 TRBJ1-1 TRBV6-5 - 15 CASRVTGAGNTEAFF TGTGCCAGCAGGGTGACAGGGGCTGGGAACACTGAAGCTTTCTTT
- TRBJ1-6 TRBV5-6 - 16 CASSLLGGEGLSPLHF TGTGCCAGCAGCTTGCTAGGGGGAGAGGGCCTATCACCCCTCCACTTT
- TRBJ2-5 TRBV11-2 - 14 CASSPSGGRETQYF TGTGCCAGCAGTCCGTCGGGGGGCCGGGAGACCCAGTACTTC
TRBD1 TRBJ1-6 TRBV11-3 once 14 CASSSGQVNSPLHF TGTGCCAGCAGCTCCGGACAGGTTAATTCACCCCTCCACTTT
TRBD1 TRBJ1-2 TRBV2 - 17 CASSGGAGGAGTYGYTF TGTGCCAGCAGTGGTGGGGCAGGGGGCGCGGGTACCTATGGCTACACCTTC
TRBD1 TRBJ2-3 TRBV2 - 13 CASDRARADTQYF TGTGCCAGCGACAGGGCGAGGGCAGATACGCAGTATTTT
- TRBJ1-1 TRBV6-2/TRBV6-3 - 12 CASSRTGSEAFF TGTGCCAGCAGCCGTACAGGGTCTGAAGCTTTCTTT
TRBD1 TRBJ2-3 TRBV28 few 17 CASSPPPGQAITDTQYF TGTGCCAGCAGTCCGCCGCCGGGACAGGCAATAACAGATACGCAGTATTTT
TRBD1 TRBJ1-2 TRBV6-2/TRBV6-3 - 13 CASSMTGDYGYTF TGTGCCAGCAGTATGACAGGGGACTATGGCTACACCTTC
- TRBJ1-3 TRBV6-5 - 15 CASSRGSNSGNTIYF TGTGCCAGCAGCCGCGGAAGCAACTCTGGAAACACCATATATTTT
- TRBJ2-1 TRBV4-1 - 15 CASSRAPGGAPEQFF TGCGCCAGCAGCCGGGCCCCTGGGGGGGCCCCTGAGCAGTTCTTC
- TRBJ2-3 TRBV27 - 13 CASSQQAPDTQYF TGTGCCAGCAGTCAACAGGCGCCAGATACGCAGTATTTT
- TRBJ1-5 TRBV19 - 14 CASSIQGPNQPQHF TGTGCCAGTAGTATTCAGGGGCCCAATCAGCCCCAGCATTTT
- TRBJ2-5 TRBV30 - 12 CAWTTPGQTQYF TGTGCCTGGACCACCCCAGGGCAGACCCAGTACTTC
- TRBJ2-3 TRBV6-1 few 15 CASSEQDRSTDTQYF TGTGCCAGCAGTGAACAAGACAGATCCACAGATACGCAGTATTTT
- TRBJ2-1 TRBV12-2 - 16 CASRSHSTGGTGEQFF TGTGCAAGTCGCTCCCATAGTACAGGGGGCACTGGGGAGCAGTTCTTC
- TRBJ2-1 TRBV3-1/TRBV3-2 - 17 CASSQDVWGGALNEQFF TGTGCCAGCAGCCAAGATGTTTGGGGTGGGGCACTCAATGAGCAGTTCTTC
- TRBJ2-3 TRBV10-3 - 15 CASQRAGRSTDTQYF TGTGCCTCACAAAGGGCGGGGCGATCCACAGATACGCAGTATTTT